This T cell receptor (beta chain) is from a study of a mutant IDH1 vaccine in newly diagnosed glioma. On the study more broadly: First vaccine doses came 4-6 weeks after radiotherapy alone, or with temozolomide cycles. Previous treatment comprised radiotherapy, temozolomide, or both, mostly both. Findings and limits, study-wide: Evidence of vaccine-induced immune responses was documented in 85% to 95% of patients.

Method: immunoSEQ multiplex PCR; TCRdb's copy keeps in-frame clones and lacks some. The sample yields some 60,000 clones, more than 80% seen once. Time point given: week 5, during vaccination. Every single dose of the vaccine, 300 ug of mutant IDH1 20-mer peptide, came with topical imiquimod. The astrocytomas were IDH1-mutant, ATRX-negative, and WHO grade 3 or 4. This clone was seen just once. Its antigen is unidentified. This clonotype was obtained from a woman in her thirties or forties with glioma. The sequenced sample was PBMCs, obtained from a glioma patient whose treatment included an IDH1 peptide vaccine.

The CDR3 protein is CAWSVQNTNTEAFF. The CDR3 region has the DNA TGTGCCTGGAGTGTACAAAATACGAACACTGAAGCTTTCTTT. The rearrangement uses TRBV30 and TRBJ1-1, with D unclear. Germline CDR1 is GTSNPN and CDR2 is SVGIG (reference sequence). V was cut by 0 bases and J by 1 base, with 9 bases left in between. The CDR3 length is 14 residues.